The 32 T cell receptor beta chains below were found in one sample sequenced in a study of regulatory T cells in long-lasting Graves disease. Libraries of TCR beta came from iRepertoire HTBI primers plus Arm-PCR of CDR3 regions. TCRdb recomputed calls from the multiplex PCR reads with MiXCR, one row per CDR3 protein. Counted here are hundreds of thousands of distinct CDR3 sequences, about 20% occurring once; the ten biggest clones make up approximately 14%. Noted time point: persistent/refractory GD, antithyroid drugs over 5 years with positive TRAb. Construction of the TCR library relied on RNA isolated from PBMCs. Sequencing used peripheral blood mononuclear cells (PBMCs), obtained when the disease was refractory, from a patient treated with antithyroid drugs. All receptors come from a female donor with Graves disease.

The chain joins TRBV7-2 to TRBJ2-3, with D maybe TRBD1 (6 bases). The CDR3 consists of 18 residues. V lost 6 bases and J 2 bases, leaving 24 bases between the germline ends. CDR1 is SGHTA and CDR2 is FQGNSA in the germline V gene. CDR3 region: CASSLNAPDRQATDTQYF. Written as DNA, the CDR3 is TGTGCCAGCAGTCTTAACGCCCCTGATAGACAGGCCACAGATACGCAGTATTTT.

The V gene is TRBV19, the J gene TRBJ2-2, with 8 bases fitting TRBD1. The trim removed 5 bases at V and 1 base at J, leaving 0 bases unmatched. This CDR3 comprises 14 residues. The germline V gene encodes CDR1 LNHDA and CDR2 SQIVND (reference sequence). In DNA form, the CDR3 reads TGTGCCAGTAGTGACAGGGGGAACACCGGGGAGCTGTTTTTT. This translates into CASSDRGNTGELFF.

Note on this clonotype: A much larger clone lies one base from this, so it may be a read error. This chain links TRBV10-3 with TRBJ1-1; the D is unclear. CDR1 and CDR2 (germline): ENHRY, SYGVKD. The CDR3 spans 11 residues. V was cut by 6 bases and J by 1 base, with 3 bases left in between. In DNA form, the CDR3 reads TGTGCCATCAGCGGGAACACTGAAGCTTTCTTT. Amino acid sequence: CAISGNTEAFF.

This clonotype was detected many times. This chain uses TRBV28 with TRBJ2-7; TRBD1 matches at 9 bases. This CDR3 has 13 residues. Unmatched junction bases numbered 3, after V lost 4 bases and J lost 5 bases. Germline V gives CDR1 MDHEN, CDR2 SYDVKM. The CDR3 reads CASSWDRVNEQYF. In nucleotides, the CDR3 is TGTGCCAGCAGTTGGGACAGGGTGAACGAGCAGTACTTC.

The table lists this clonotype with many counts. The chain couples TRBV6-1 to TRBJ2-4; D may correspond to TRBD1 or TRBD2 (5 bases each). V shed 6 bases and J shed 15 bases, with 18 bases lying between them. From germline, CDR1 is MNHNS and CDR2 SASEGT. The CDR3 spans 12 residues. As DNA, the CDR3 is TGTGCCAGCAGAACCGGGACCCCCCTTCCGTACTTC. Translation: CASRTGTPLPYF.

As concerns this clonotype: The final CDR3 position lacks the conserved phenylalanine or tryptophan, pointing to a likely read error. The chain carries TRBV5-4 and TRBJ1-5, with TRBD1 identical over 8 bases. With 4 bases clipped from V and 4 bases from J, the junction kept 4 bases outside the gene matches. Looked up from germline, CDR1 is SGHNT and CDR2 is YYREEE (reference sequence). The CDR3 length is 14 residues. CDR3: CASSQGAGNQPQHS. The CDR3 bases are TGTGCCAGCAGCCAGGGGGCGGGGAATCAGCCCCAGCATTCT.

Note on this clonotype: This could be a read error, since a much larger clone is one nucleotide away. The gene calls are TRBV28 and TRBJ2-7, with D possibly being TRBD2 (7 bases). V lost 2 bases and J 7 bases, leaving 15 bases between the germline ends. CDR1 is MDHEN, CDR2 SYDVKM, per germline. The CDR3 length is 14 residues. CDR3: CASSLARGAREQYF. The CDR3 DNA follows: TGTGCCAGCAGTTTAGCACGGGGGGCGCGGGAGCAGTACTTC.

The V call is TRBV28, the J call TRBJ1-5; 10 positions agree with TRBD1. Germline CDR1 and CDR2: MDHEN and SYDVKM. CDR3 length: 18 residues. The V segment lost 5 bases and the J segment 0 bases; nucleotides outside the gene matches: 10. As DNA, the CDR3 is TGTGCCAGCAGTACCGACAGGGGGCGTAAAAATAGCAATCAGCCCCAGCATTTT. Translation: CASSTDRGRKNSNQPQHF.

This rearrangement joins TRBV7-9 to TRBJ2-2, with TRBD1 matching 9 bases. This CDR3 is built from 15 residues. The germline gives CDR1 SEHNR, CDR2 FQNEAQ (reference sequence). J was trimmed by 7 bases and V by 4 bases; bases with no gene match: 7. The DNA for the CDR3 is TGTGCCAGCAGCTGGCCGGGACAGGGAGACGGGGAGCTGTTTTTT. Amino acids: CASSWPGQGDGELFF.

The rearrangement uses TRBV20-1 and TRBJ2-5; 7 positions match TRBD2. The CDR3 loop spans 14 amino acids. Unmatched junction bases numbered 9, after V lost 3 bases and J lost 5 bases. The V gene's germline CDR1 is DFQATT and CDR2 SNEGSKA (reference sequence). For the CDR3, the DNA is TGCAGTGCTAGGGTCCCTAGCGGTCTGGAGACCCAGTACTTC. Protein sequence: CSARVPSGLETQYF.

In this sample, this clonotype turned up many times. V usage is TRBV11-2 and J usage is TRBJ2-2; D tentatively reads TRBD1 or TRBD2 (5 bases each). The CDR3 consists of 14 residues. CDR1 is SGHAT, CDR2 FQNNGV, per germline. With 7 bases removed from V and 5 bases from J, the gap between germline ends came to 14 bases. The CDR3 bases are TGTGCCAGCAATGGGGGAGTGAGGACCGGGGAGCTGTTTTTT. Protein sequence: CASNGGVRTGELFF. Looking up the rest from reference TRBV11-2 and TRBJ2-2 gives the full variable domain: EAGVAQSPRYKIIEKRQSVAFWCNPISGHATLYWYQQILGQGPKLLIQFQNNGVVDDSQLPKDRFSAERLKGVDSTLKIQPAKLEDSAVYLCASNGGVRTGELFFGEGSRLTVL.

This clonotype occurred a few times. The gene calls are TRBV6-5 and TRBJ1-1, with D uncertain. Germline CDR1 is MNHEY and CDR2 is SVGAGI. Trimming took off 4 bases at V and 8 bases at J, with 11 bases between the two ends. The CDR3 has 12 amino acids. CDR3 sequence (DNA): TGTGCCAGCAGTTGGGAACTCCGGGAAGCTTTCTTT. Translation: CASSWELREAFF.

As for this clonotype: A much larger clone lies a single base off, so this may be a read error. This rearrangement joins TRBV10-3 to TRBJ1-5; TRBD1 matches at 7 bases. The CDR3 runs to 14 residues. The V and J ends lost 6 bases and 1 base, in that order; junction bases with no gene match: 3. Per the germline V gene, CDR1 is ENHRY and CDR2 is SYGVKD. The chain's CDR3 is CAISQGQSNQPQHF. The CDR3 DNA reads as TGTGCCATCAGCCAGGGACAGAGCAATCAGCCCCAGCATTTT.

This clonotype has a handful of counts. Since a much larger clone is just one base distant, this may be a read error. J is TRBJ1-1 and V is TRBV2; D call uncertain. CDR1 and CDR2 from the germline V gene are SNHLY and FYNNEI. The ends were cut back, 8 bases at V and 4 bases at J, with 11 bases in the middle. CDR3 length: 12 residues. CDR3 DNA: TGTGCCAGCCTTCCAGAGTTCACTGAAGCTTTCTTT. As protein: CASLPEFTEAFF. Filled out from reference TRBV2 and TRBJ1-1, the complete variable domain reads EPEVTQTPSHQVTQMGQEVILRCVPISNHLYFYWYRQILGQKVEFLVSFYNNEISEKSEIFDDQFSVERPDGSNFTLKIRSTKLEDSAMYFCASLPEFTEAFFGQGTRLTVV.

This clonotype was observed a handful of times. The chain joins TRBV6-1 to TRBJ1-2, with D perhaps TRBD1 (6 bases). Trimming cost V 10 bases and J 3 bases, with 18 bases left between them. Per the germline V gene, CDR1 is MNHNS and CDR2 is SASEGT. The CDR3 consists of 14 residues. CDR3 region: CATARGGIDYGYTF. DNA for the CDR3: TGTGCCACGGCTAGAGGGGGGATCGACTATGGCTACACCTTC.

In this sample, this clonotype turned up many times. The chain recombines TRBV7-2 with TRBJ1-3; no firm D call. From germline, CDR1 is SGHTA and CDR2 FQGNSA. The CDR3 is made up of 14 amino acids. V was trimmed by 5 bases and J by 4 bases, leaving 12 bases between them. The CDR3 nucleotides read TGTGCCAGCAGCCCTTTTCCAGGAGGAAACACCATATATTTT. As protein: CASSPFPGGNTIYF. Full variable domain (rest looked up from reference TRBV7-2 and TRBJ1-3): GAGVSQSPSNKVTEKGKDVELRCDPISGHTALYWYRQSLGQGLEFLIYFQGNSAPDKSGLPSDRFSAERTGGSVSTLTIQRTQQEDSAVYLCASSPFPGGNTIYFGEGSWLTVV.

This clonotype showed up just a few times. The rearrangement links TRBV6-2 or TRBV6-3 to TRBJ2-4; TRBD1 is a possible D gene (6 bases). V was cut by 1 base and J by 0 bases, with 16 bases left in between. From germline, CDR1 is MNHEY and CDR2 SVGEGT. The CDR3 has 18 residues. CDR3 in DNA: TGTGCCAGCAGTTACTTGGGACACAGGGCACTAGCCAAAAACATTCAGTACTTC. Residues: CASSYLGHRALAKNIQYF.

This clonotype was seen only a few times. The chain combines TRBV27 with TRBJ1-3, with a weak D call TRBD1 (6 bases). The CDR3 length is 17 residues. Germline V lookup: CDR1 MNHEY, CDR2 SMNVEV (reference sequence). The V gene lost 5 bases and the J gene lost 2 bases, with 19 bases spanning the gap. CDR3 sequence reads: CASSPLGGAQAGNTIYF. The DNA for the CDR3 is TGTGCCAGCAGTCCCCTGGGGGGGGCGCAGGCTGGAAACACCATATATTTT.

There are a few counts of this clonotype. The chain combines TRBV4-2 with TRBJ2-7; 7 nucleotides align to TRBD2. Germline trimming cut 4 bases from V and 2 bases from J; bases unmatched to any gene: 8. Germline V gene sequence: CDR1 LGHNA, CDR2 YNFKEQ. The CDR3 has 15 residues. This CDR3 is CASSPWLGLPYEQYF. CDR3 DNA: TGTGCCAGCAGCCCTTGGTTGGGACTACCCTACGAGCAGTACTTC.

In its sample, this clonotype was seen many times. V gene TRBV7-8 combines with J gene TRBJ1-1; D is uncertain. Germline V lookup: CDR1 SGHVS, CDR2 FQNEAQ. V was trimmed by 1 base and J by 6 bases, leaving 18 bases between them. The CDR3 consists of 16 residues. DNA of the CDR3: TGTGCCAGCAGCTTAGAAGTAGGTCTGAGAGGCCCTGAAGCTTTCTTT. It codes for CASSLEVGLRGPEAFF. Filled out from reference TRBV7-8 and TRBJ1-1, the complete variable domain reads GAGVSQSPRYKVAKRGQDVALRCDPISGHVSLFWYQQALGQGPEFLTYFQNEAQLDKSGLPSDRFFAERPEGSVSTLKIQRTQQEDSAVYLCASSLEVGLRGPEAFFGQGTRLTVV.

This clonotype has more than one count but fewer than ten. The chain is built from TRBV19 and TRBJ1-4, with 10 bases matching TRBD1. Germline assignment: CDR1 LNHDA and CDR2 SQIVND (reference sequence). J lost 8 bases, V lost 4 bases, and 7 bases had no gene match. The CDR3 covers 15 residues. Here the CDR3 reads CASSRGGQGSEKLFF. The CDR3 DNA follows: TGTGCCAGTAGTAGAGGGGGACAGGGGAGCGAAAAACTGTTTTTT.

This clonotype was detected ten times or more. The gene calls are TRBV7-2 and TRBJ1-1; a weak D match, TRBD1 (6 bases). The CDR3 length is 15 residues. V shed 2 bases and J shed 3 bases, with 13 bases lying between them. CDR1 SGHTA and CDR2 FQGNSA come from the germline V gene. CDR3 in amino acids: CASSLTGRLHTEAFF. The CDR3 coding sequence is TGTGCCAGCAGCTTAACAGGGAGGTTGCACACTGAAGCTTTCTTT.

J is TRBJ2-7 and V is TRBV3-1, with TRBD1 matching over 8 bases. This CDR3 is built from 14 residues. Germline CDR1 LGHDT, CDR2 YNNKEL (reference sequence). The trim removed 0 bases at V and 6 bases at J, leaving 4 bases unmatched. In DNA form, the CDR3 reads TGTGCCAGCAGCCAAGAAGAAACAGGGGGCGAGCAGTACTTC. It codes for CASSQEETGGEQYF.

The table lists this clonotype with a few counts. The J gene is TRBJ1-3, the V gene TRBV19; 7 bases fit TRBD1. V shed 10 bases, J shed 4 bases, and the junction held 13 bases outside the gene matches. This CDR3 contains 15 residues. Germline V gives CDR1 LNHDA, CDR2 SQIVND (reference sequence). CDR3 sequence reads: CATQQGTGGGNTIYF. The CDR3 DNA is TGTGCCACCCAACAGGGGACCGGTGGAGGAAACACCATATATTTT.

The chain's CDR3 is CASSSLGQGGNTEAFF. The CDR3 DNA follows: TGTGCCAGCAGTAGCCTCGGACAGGGGGGGAACACTGAAGCTTTCTTT. The V gene is TRBV6-2 or TRBV6-3, the J gene TRBJ1-1; 10 bases are a match to TRBD1. Per germline, CDR1 MNHEY and CDR2 SVGEGT. V dropped 5 bases and J dropped 1; count of bases not matched to a gene: 7. This CDR3 region has 16 residues.

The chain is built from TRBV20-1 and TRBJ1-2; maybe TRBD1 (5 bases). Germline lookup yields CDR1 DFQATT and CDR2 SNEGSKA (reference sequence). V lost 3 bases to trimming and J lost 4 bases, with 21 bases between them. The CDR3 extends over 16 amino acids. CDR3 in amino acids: CSARAPRAYPIYGYTF. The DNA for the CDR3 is TGCAGTGCTAGGGCGCCCAGGGCCTACCCCATCTATGGCTACACCTTC.

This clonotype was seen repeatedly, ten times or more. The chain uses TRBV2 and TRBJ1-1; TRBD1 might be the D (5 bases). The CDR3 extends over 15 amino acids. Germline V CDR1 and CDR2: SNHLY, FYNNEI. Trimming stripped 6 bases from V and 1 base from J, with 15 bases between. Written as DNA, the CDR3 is TGTGCCAGCAGGCGACCTGAGGGGAAGAACACTGAAGCTTTCTTT. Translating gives CASRRPEGKNTEAFF.

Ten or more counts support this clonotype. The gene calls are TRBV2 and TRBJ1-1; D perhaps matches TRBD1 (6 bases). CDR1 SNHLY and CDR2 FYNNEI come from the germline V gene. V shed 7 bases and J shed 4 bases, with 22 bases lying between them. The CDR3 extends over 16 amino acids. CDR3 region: CASTWGAAGDGTEAFF. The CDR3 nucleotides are TGTGCCAGCACATGGGGGGCGGCCGGAGATGGCACTGAAGCTTTCTTT.

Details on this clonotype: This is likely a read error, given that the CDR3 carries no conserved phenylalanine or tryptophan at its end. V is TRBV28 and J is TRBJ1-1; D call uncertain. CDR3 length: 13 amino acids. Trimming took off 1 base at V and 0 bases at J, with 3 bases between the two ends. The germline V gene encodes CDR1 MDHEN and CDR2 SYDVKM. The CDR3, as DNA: TGTGCCAGCAGTTTATACGTGAACACTGAAGCTTTCCTT. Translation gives CASSLYVNTEAFL.

CDR3 coding DNA: TGTGCCAGCAGCGTAGTGGTATCGGCCACTGAAGCTTTCTTT. Its translation is CASSVVVSATEAFF. V and J are TRBV9 and TRBJ1-1; D is undetermined. Germline V gives CDR1 SGDLS, CDR2 YYNGEE. The V gene lost 0 bases and the J gene lost 4 bases, with 10 bases spanning the gap. The CDR3 loop spans 14 amino acids.

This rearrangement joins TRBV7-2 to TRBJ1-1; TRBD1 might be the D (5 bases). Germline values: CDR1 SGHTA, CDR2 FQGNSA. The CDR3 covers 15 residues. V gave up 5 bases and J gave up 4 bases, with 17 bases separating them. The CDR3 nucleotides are TGTGCCAGCAGCAAACGACAGCAGGGCGGCACTGAAGCTTTCTTT. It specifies CASSKRQQGGTEAFF.

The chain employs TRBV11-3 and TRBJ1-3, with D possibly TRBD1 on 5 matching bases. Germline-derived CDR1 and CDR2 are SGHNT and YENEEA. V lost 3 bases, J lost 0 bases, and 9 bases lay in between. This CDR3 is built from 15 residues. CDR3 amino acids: CASSFGAPSGNTIYF. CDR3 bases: TGTGCCAGCAGCTTCGGGGCCCCCTCTGGAAACACCATATATTTT.